This paragraph reports one T cell receptor beta chain. This entry is derived from a study of blood T cell repertoires in COVID-19. The CDR3 is 13 residues long. Trimming left V 5 bases short and J 1 base short, with 8 bases between. CDR1 and CDR2 from the germline V gene are MNHEY and SMNVEV (reference sequence). Libraries were prepared by immunoSEQ multiplex PCR; TCRdb keeps only in-frame clonotypes and omits some of them. The sample holds about 150,000 clones, around 88% seen once. The chain is built from TRBV27 and TRBJ1-1; tentatively, D is TRBD1 (6 bases). The sequence derives from a human donor in a cohort sampled during active COVID-19. Source material: peripheral blood. The CDR3 loop reads CASSRGGNTEAFF. CDR3 sequence (DNA): TGTGCCAGCAGTAGGGGGGGGAACACTGAAGCTTTCTTT.